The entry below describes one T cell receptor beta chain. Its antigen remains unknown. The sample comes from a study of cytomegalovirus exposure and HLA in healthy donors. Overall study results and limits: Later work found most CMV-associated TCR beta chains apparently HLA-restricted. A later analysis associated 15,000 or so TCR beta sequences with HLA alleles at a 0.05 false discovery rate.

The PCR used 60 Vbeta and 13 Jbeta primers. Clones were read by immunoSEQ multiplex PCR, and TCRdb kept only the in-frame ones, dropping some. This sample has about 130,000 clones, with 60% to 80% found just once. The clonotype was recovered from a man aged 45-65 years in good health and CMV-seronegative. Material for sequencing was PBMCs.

The CDR3 loop is CASSLGQGRRAVHF. CDR3 bases: TGTGCCAGCAGTCTCGGACAGGGCCGGAGGGCGGTCCACTTT. The J gene is TRBJ1-6, the V gene TRBV28; 8 bases map to TRBD1. Germline CDR1 is MDHEN and CDR2 is SYDVKM. The CDR3 has 14 amino acids. V gave up 5 bases and J gave up 17 bases; unmatched junction bases: 14.